Listed here are 32 T cell receptor beta chains from one sample, sequenced in a study of blood T cell repertoires in COVID-19. The data were produced by immunoSEQ multiplex PCR, yet TCRdb's version contains in-frame clones alone and is incomplete. The table has some 150,000 clones, roughly 80% seen once. Input material: peripheral blood. The receptors originated from a human donor in a cohort sampled during active COVID-19.

This rearrangement joins TRBV6-2 or TRBV6-3 to TRBJ1-3; D gene uncertain. V lost 4 bases, J lost 0 bases, and 13 bases lay in between. This CDR3 is built from 16 residues. Germline CDR1 MNHEY, CDR2 SVGEGT. The CDR3 region has the DNA TGTGCCAGCAGTTCCCCGCGTGGTGCCTCTGGAAACACCATATATTTT. This encodes CASSSPRGASGNTIYF.

This clone was picked up one time. This chain joins TRBV5-5 and TRBJ2-3; TRBD2 matches at 14 bases. The germline CDR1 and CDR2 sequences are SGHKS and YYEKEE (reference sequence). V lost 4 bases, J lost 1 base, and 5 bases stayed unmatched. The CDR3 is made up of 17 amino acids. The CDR3: CASSGTSGGLRTDTQYF. The CDR3 DNA is TGTGCCAGCAGCGGGACTAGCGGGGGTCTGCGCACAGATACGCAGTATTTT.

This clone appeared a single time. CDR3 region: CASRQGTNTGELFF. The CDR3 DNA reads TGTGCCTCTCGGCAGGGAACGAACACCGGGGAGCTGTTTTTT. This sequence joins TRBV19 and TRBJ2-2, with D perhaps matching TRBD1 (5 bases). The CDR3 extends over 14 amino acids. The germline V gene encodes CDR1 LNHDA and CDR2 SQIVND (reference sequence). Trimming pared 11 bases from V and 0 bases from J, leaving 13 bases between.

The chain couples TRBV25-1 to TRBJ1-6, with TRBD1 as a possible D gene (5 bases). Germline CDR1 reads MGHDK; CDR2 reads SYGVNS. The germline V and J ends were trimmed by 2 bases and 9 bases, with 14 bases remaining between them. The CDR3 length is 15 residues. DNA of the CDR3: TGTGCCAGCAGTGAAATGGGGAGGGGTGGTTCACCCCTCCACTTT. Its translation is CASSEMGRGGSPLHF.

The chain uses TRBV27 and TRBJ2-3, with TRBD2 matching over 10 bases. The V and J ends lost 3 bases and 4 bases, in that order; junction bases with no gene match: 10. The CDR3 is made up of 17 amino acids. Germline V gene lookup returns CDR1 MNHEY and CDR2 SMNVEV (reference sequence). CDR3 sequence reads: CASSFQSSGGVPDTQYF. For the CDR3, the DNA is TGTGCCAGCAGTTTCCAGTCTAGCGGGGGAGTCCCAGATACGCAGTATTTT.

As DNA, the CDR3 is TGTGCCAGCAGCTTAGGGGGCCAACGGATTTCCGCATATGGCTACACCTTC. Amino acids: CASSLGGQRISAYGYTF. The rearrangement links TRBV5-4 to TRBJ1-2; 7 bases map to TRBD1. The V segment lost 2 bases and the J segment 5 bases; nucleotides outside the gene matches: 15. The CDR3 extends over 17 amino acids. CDR1 and CDR2 from the germline V gene are SGHNT and YYREEE (reference sequence).

The chain joins TRBV2 to TRBJ1-5; 7 nucleotides line up with TRBD1. CDR1 is SNHLY, CDR2 FYNNEI, per germline. After removal of 6 bases from V and 2 bases from J, the junction contained 10 bases not matched to a gene. The CDR3 totals 16 residues. Written as DNA, the CDR3 is TGTGCCAGCAGCGGACAGGAGTCTATTGGCAATCAGCCCCAGCATTTT. This sequence encodes CASSGQESIGNQPQHF.

The chain combines TRBV2 with TRBJ1-6, with D unclear. V lost 2 bases to trimming and J lost 7 bases, with 6 bases between them. The CDR3 is 13 amino acids. Germline loops: CDR1 SNHLY, CDR2 FYNNEI. The CDR3 nucleotides are TGTGCCAGCAGTGAAACACAAAATTCACCCCTCCACTTT. It is translated as CASSETQNSPLHF.

The chain carries TRBV7-9 and TRBJ2-1, with D perhaps TRBD2 (5 bases). The CDR3 loop spans 15 amino acids. Trimming cost V 5 bases and J 5 bases, with 16 bases left between them. Germline-derived CDR1 and CDR2 are SEHNR and FQNEAQ (reference sequence). Written as DNA, the CDR3 is TGTGCCAGCAGCGACCGGTGGGAGATCCACAATGAGCAGTTCTTC. Encoded protein: CASSDRWEIHNEQFF.

Regarding this clone: The sample has other DNA sequences that encode this CDR3 too. V is TRBV28 and J is TRBJ2-2; D gene unclear. The CDR3 sequence is 12 residues long. The ends were cut back, 2 bases at V and 5 bases at J, with 3 bases in the middle. CDR1 and CDR2 (germline): MDHEN, SYDVKM. The DNA of the CDR3 is TGTGCCAGCAGTTTACTTACCGGGGAGCTGTTTTTT. Residues: CASSLLTGELFF.

This clone occurred a few times. This sequence joins TRBV6-2 or TRBV6-3 and TRBJ2-7; D not resolved. V was clipped by 0 bases and J by 7 bases, with 7 bases between them. Germline lookup yields CDR1 MNHEY and CDR2 SVGEGT. The CDR3 length is 12 residues. As DNA, the CDR3 is TGTGCCAGCAGTTACTCCAGGATGGAGCAGTACTTC. Its protein is CASSYSRMEQYF.

This chain joins TRBV6-5 and TRBJ1-1, with 8 bases matching TRBD1. J was trimmed by 1 base and V by 7 bases; bases with no gene match: 2. The CDR3 is 13 amino acids. Germline values: CDR1 MNHEY, CDR2 SVGAGI. The CDR3 DNA reads TGTGCCAGCATCGGACAGGGGAACACTGAAGCTTTCTTT. Translating gives CASIGQGNTEAFF.

This chain uses TRBV11-3 with TRBJ2-3; D is unresolved. The V end was cut by 2 bases, the J end by 0 bases, with 6 bases between. The germline V gene encodes CDR1 SGHNT and CDR2 YENEEA. This CDR3 has 14 residues. CDR3 bases: TGTGCCAGCAGCTTAAGCCCCAGCACAGATACGCAGTATTTT. Encoded protein: CASSLSPSTDTQYF.

The V call is TRBV19, the J call TRBJ2-7, with a possible D match to TRBD2 (6 bases). The germline V gene has CDR1 LNHDA and CDR2 SQIVND (reference sequence). Trimming cost V 5 bases and J 1 base, with 9 bases left between them. The CDR3 totals 13 residues. CDR3 DNA sequence: TGTGCCAGTAGTTCGGGGGATTCCTACGAGCAGTACTTC. Translating gives CASSSGDSYEQYF.

Remarks on this clone: This sample also contains other DNA sequences that code for the same CDR3. The V and J genes are TRBV29-1 and TRBJ2-1; no definite D call. CDR1 is SQVTM, CDR2 ANQGSEA, per germline. Trimming removed 4 bases from V and 1 base from J, with 5 bases in between. This CDR3 contains 12 residues. In DNA, the CDR3 is TGCAGCGTTGGTCGGTCCTACAATGAGCAGTTCTTC. This gives the protein CSVGRSYNEQFF.

V gene TRBV6-2 or TRBV6-3 combines with J gene TRBJ2-2; 13 bases line up with TRBD2. Trimming cost V 6 bases and J 4 bases; bases outside gene matches: 8. The CDR3 sequence is 17 residues long. Germline V gene data show CDR1 as MNHEY and CDR2 as SVGEGT. CDR3: CASSYSGLAGITGELFF. In DNA form, the CDR3 reads TGTGCCAGCAGCTATTCGGGACTAGCGGGGATCACCGGGGAGCTGTTTTTT.

The chain uses TRBV7-6 and TRBJ2-7; 8 nucleotides align to TRBD2. The junction had 7 bases not matched to a gene; V was cut back by 1 base and J by 2 bases. Germline V lookup: CDR1 SGHVS, CDR2 FNYEAQ. The CDR3 has 16 residues. CDR3 DNA sequence: TGTGCCAGCAGCTTAGAAGCGGCGGGGGGTACCTACGAGCAGTACTTC. Translated, it gives CASSLEAAGGTYEQYF.

The chain couples TRBV6-6 to TRBJ2-3, with D uncertain. The germline gives CDR1 MNHNY, CDR2 SVGAGI (reference sequence). This CDR3 has 13 amino acids. V lost 4 bases and J 5 bases, leaving 10 bases between the germline ends. The chain's CDR3 is CASSSLGLDTQYF. The CDR3 DNA reads TGTGCCAGCAGTTCCCTAGGTTTAGATACGCAGTATTTT.

The V and J genes are TRBV12-3 or TRBV12-4 and TRBJ2-1; possible D gene TRBD1, 5 bases. Trimming left V 5 bases short and J 10 bases short, with 15 bases between. The CDR3 is 13 amino acids. CDR3 DNA: TGTGCCAGCAGTCCGAGACGCCAGGGCGAGCAGTTCTTC. This encodes CASSPRRQGEQFF.

V gene TRBV5-8 combines with J gene TRBJ1-5; 8 bases agree with TRBD1. This CDR3 spans 15 amino acids. Looked up from germline, CDR1 is SGHTS and CDR2 is YDEGEE. V shed 0 bases and J 6 bases; nucleotides not matched to a gene: 5. The CDR3 DNA sequence: TGTGCCAGCAGCTTGGGGACAGGGTCGGGTCAGCCCCAGCATTTT. Protein: CASSLGTGSGQPQHF.

The chain uses TRBV12-3 or TRBV12-4 and TRBJ1-1; tentative D call: TRBD1 (6 bases). This CDR3 has 13 residues. V lost 3 bases, J lost 11 bases, and 16 bases lay in between. The CDR3 DNA follows: TGTGCCAGCAGTTTCCGGGACACTCGAGCGGCTTTCTTT. As protein: CASSFRDTRAAFF.

The genes are TRBV7-2 and TRBJ2-3; TRBD1 agrees at 8 bases. The CDR3 has 16 residues. Germline assignment: CDR1 SGHTA and CDR2 FQGNSA. The J segment lost 1 base and the V segment lost 4 bases, leaving 7 bases of the junction unmatched. CDR3 region: CASSSQTGGGTDTQYF. CDR3 nucleotide sequence: TGTGCCAGCAGCTCACAAACAGGGGGTGGCACAGATACGCAGTATTTT.

V gene TRBV12-3 or TRBV12-4 combines with J gene TRBJ1-1, with D unclear. The ends were cut back, 1 base at V and 4 bases at J, with 7 bases in the middle. The CDR3 covers 13 residues. The CDR3: CASSLERSTEAFF. DNA for the CDR3: TGTGCCAGCAGTTTAGAAAGGAGCACTGAAGCTTTCTTT.

V is TRBV6-6 and J is TRBJ1-5; tentative D call: TRBD1 (5 bases). The CDR3 covers 16 residues. Trimming pared 5 bases from V and 2 bases from J, leaving 16 bases between. Per germline, CDR1 MNHNY and CDR2 SVGAGI (reference sequence). As DNA, the CDR3 is TGTGCCAGCAGTACCGGGGCTGGGGGGGGCAATCAGCCCCAGCATTTT. As protein: CASSTGAGGGNQPQHF.

The chain links TRBV19 to TRBJ1-1; perhaps TRBD1 as D (6 bases). The V and J ends lost 11 bases and 3 bases respectively, with 16 bases between them. The germline V gene has CDR1 LNHDA and CDR2 SQIVND (reference sequence). There are 13 residues in the CDR3. In nucleotides, the CDR3 is TGTGCCTACTGCGGCCCAGGGGACACTGAAGCTTTCTTT. Its protein is CAYCGPGDTEAFF.

This clone has a single count. V and J are TRBV7-9 and TRBJ2-7; 10 bases align to TRBD1. The CDR3 sequence is 15 residues long. V shed 3 bases and J 4 bases; nucleotides not matched to a gene: 6. The germline V gene encodes CDR1 SEHNR and CDR2 FQNEAQ (reference sequence). The CDR3 nucleotides read TGTGCCAGCAGCTTTTCGACAGGGGGCCAGTACGAGCAGTACTTC. This codes for CASSFSTGGQYEQYF.

This chain uses TRBV29-1 with TRBJ2-7, with 7 bases matching TRBD2. This CDR3 spans 11 amino acids. V was pared by 4 bases and J by 6 bases, with 3 bases of the junction left unmatched. Per germline, CDR1 SQVTM and CDR2 ANQGSEA. The CDR3 DNA reads as TGCAGCGTTGGGGGGGGACCCGAGCAGTACTTC. It codes for CSVGGGPEQYF.

CDR3 sequence (DNA): TGTGCCAGCAGCGAAGGACAGGGTAACTATGGCTACACCTTC. It yields the protein CASSEGQGNYGYTF. V usage is TRBV3-1 (or the pseudogene TRBV3-2) and J usage is TRBJ1-2; 8 bases agree with TRBD1. The V gene's germline CDR1 is LGHDT and CDR2 YNNKEL (reference sequence). The V segment lost 5 bases and the J segment 1 base; nucleotides outside the gene matches: 3. CDR3 length: 14 residues.

CDR3 sequence (DNA): TGTGCCAGCAGTAGGGACAGCAATAGCAATCAGCCCCAGCATTTT. This translates into CASSRDSNSNQPQHF. The V and J genes are TRBV28 and TRBJ1-5; 7 bases are shared with TRBD1. Germline loops: CDR1 MDHEN, CDR2 SYDVKM. The CDR3 length is 15 residues. J gave up 0 bases and V 5 bases, and 4 bases lay outside the gene matches.

The chain links TRBV5-6 to TRBJ1-2, with D possibly being TRBD1 (5 bases). The CDR3 has 14 amino acids. The V end lost 4 bases, the J end lost 2 bases, and 12 bases lay between the germline ends. CDR1 SGHDT and CDR2 YYEEEE come from the germline V gene. CDR3 protein: CASSQEGPNYGYTF. CDR3 DNA sequence: TGTGCCAGCAGCCAGGAGGGGCCCAACTATGGCTACACCTTC.

The CDR3 here is CASSSPEERGNTIYF. CDR3 in DNA: TGCGCCAGCAGTTCACCGGAGGAGCGGGGAAACACCATATATTTT. The rearrangement links TRBV23-1 to TRBJ1-3; D uncertain. TRBV23-1 is reported as an ORF; its role is uncertain. The CDR3 runs to 15 residues. V was trimmed by 5 bases and J by 4 bases, leaving 15 bases between them.

This chain joins TRBV4-1 and TRBJ2-7, with 10 positions matching TRBD1. The V gene's germline CDR1 is MGHRA and CDR2 YSYEKL. Trimming at V came to 4 bases and at J to 1 base, leaving 4 bases not matched to a gene. The CDR3 consists of 15 residues. CDR3 loop: CASSPRTGGSYEQYF. The CDR3 DNA reads as TGCGCCAGCAGCCCTCGGACAGGGGGATCCTACGAGCAGTACTTC.